The 15 T cell receptor beta chains presented below share a single source sample, sequenced in a study of T cells in Graves' hyperthyroidism and ophthalmopathy. Amplification of TCR beta CDR3 regions was performed using RNA transcripts as template. The HTBI primer set drove a first-round RT-PCR of the TCR CDR3. TCRdb called the multiplex PCR reads again in MiXCR, with one record for every CDR3 protein. Of hundreds of thousands of distinct CDR3 sequences listed, 45% are singletons. The specimen sequenced was peripheral blood or thyroid tissue (not recorded which). These TCRs come from an adult man with Graves' disease, either hyperthyroidism or ophthalmopathy (not recorded which).

The chain carries TRBV20-1 and TRBJ2-5; 8 positions match TRBD2. Per the germline V gene, CDR1 is DFQATT and CDR2 is SNEGSKA (reference sequence). V shed 3 bases, J shed 7 bases, and the junction held 1 base outside the gene matches. The CDR3 has 11 amino acids. The CDR3 reads CSASSGGTQYF. The CDR3 region has the DNA TGCAGTGCTAGCAGCGGGGGGACCCAGTACTTC.

The table lists this clonotype with a few counts. One junction end does not reproduce the germline sequence, and a read error may be involved. The V gene is TRBV10-3, the J gene TRBJ1-6; 8 nucleotides line up with TRBD1. CDR1 is ENHRY, CDR2 SYGVKD, per germline. This CDR3 has 15 residues. The CDR3 sequence is CASSPQGGYNSPLHF. Here the CDR3 DNA reads TGTGCCAGCAGTCCACAGGGGGGCTATAATTCACCCCTCCACTTT.

This clonotype appeared a single time. The chain uses TRBV18 and TRBJ2-7; 7 positions agree with TRBD1. CDR1 KGHSH and CDR2 LQKENI come from the germline V gene. J gave up 2 bases and V 4 bases, and 11 bases lay outside the gene matches. The CDR3 spans 16 residues. CDR3 sequence reads: CASSHLNRDSTYEQYF. In DNA, the CDR3 is TGTGCCAGCTCACACCTGAACCGGGACAGCACCTACGAGCAGTACTTC.

Many counts were recorded for this clonotype. The chain employs TRBV12-3 or TRBV12-4 and TRBJ2-7; D gene ambiguous. This CDR3 spans 14 amino acids. The ends were cut back, 7 bases at V and 0 bases at J, with 13 bases in the middle. The DNA for the CDR3 is TGTGCCAGCAAGGAAGGTCCGAGCTCCTACGAGCAGTACTTC. It codes for CASKEGPSSYEQYF.

This clonotype was detected only a few times. The chain has TRBV6-6 and TRBJ1-1, with D possibly being TRBD1 (5 bases). The CDR3 extends over 14 amino acids. V lost 4 bases and J 1 base, leaving 10 bases between the germline ends. In germline, CDR1 is MNHNY, CDR2 SVGAGI (reference sequence). The CDR3 DNA is TGTGCCAGCAGTTTTTACGGGACGAACACTGAAGCTTTCTTT. Its translation: CASSFYGTNTEAFF.

The chain is built from TRBV25-1 and TRBJ1-2; D possibly corresponds to TRBD1 (5 bases). The CDR3 consists of 14 residues. Germline V gene sequence: CDR1 MGHDK, CDR2 SYGVNS. Deletions cut 5 bases from V and 5 bases from J, with 15 bases between. CDR3 residues: CASSRYGGGYGYTF. The CDR3 nucleotides are TGTGCCAGCAGTAGATACGGGGGTGGGTATGGCTACACCTTC.

The chain combines TRBV2 with TRBJ1-4; the D gene is possibly TRBD1 (5 bases). This CDR3 has 12 residues. Between the trimmed V and J ends, which lost 10 bases and 7 bases, there was a span of 13 bases. CDR1 is SNHLY and CDR2 is FYNNEI in the germline V gene. CDR3 protein: CAKQGDTEKLFF. In DNA, the CDR3 is TGTGCCAAGCAGGGTGACACTGAAAAACTGTTTTTT.

This clonotype was picked up a small number of times. The chain couples TRBV6-6 to TRBJ2-5; possible D gene TRBD1, 6 bases. Per germline, CDR1 MNHNY and CDR2 SVGAGI (reference sequence). V lost 8 bases and J lost 1, with 8 bases in between. This CDR3 is 12 amino acids long. CDR3 nucleotides: TGTGCCAGCGGACAGATCCAAGAGACCCAGTACTTC. Its translation: CASGQIQETQYF.

This clonotype was detected only a few times. V and J are TRBV2 and TRBJ1-4, with D possibly being TRBD1 (6 bases). The V gene's germline CDR1 is SNHLY and CDR2 FYNNEI. Trimming left V 5 bases short and J 3 bases short, with 13 bases between. This CDR3 region has 15 residues. The CDR3 nucleotides read TGTGCCAGCAGTAAACAGGGAGGGGCTAATGAAAAACTGTTTTTT. Its translation: CASSKQGGANEKLFF.

Many counts were recorded for this clonotype. V and J are TRBV7-2 and TRBJ1-2; D call uncertain. The CDR3 length is 13 residues. The germline V gene has CDR1 SGHTA and CDR2 FQGNSA. Deletions cut 6 bases from V and 3 bases from J, with 11 bases between. CDR3 loop: CASSFGGDYGYTF. The CDR3 DNA reads TGTGCCAGCAGTTTCGGTGGGGACTATGGCTACACCTTC.

This clonotype was seen a handful of times. The chain combines TRBV20-1 with TRBJ1-6; TRBD1 agrees at 10 bases. CDR1 is DFQATT, CDR2 SNEGSKA, per germline (reference sequence). V was clipped by 4 bases and J by 10 bases; unmatched bases: 10. There are 15 residues in the CDR3. CDR3 region: CSATDRGRRASPLHF. The CDR3 DNA sequence: TGCAGTGCTACCGACAGGGGGCGCCGGGCCTCACCCCTCCACTTT.

This rearrangement joins TRBV7-8 to TRBJ2-7; maybe TRBD1 (5 bases). The CDR3 has 14 amino acids. V shed 2 bases and J shed 2 bases, with 10 bases lying between them. CDR1 and CDR2 from the germline V gene are SGHVS and FQNEAQ. Here the CDR3 reads CASSLTGQAYEQYF. The CDR3, as DNA: TGTGCCAGCAGCTTAACCGGACAAGCCTACGAGCAGTACTTC.

This clonotype has only a few counts. The rearrangement uses TRBV7-9 and TRBJ1-1; D is possibly TRBD1 (6 bases). Germline CDR1 SEHNR, CDR2 FQNEAQ (reference sequence). This CDR3 comprises 13 residues. With 5 bases removed from V and 3 bases from J, the gap between germline ends came to 10 bases. The CDR3 DNA is TGTGCCAGCAGCCCCGACAGGCACACTGAAGCTTTCTTT. Amino acids: CASSPDRHTEAFF. Full variable domain (remainder filled in from reference TRBV7-9 and TRBJ1-1): DTGVSQNPRHKITKRGQNVTFRCDPISEHNRLYWYRQTLGQGPEFLTYFQNEAQLEKSRLLSDRFSAERPKGSFSTLEIQRTEQGDSAMYLCASSPDRHTEAFFGQGTRLTVV.

The chain joins TRBV12-3 or TRBV12-4 to TRBJ2-5; TRBD2 might be the D (5 bases). CDR3 length equals 15 residues. The V end lost 3 bases, the J end lost 5 bases, and 16 bases lay between the germline ends. The CDR3 reads CASSLVGSLGETQYF. For the CDR3, the DNA is TGTGCCAGCAGTTTGGTGGGGAGCCTCGGCGAGACCCAGTACTTC.

This rearrangement joins TRBV7-3 to TRBJ1-2; tentative D call: TRBD1 (5 bases). The V gene lost 1 base and the J gene lost 3 bases, with 9 bases spanning the gap. The CDR3 totals 14 residues. Germline CDR1 is SGHTA and CDR2 is FQGTGA. The CDR3 loop reads CASSLNQGHYGYTF. The CDR3 coding sequence is TGTGCCAGCAGCTTAAACCAGGGACACTATGGCTACACCTTC.